Below are 17 T cell receptor beta chains sequenced from a single sample in a study of response to subunit inactivated influenza vaccine. TCRdb re-called the RT-PCR reads with MiXCR, one entry per CDR3 protein. Of 150,000 to 200,000 distinct CDR3 sequences in the sample, roughly 12% were seen once. This sample was also put to use in a study of T cells expressing NK-cell markers. This second study says: As the method of synthesis, 5'RACE template switching with UMIs yielded TCR beta cDNA.

Sample: CD8+ T cells sorted from PBMCs, taken about 11 days after vaccination. The receptors derive from a man in his fifties or sixties who received an inactivated influenza vaccine.

The chain employs TRBV4-1 and TRBJ2-7; the D gene is possibly TRBD1 (5 bases). CDR3 length: 14 residues. Germline V gene lookup returns CDR1 MGHRA and CDR2 YSYEKL. The V gene lost 2 bases and the J gene lost 3 bases, with 11 bases spanning the gap. CDR3 region: CASSQTGSNYEQYF. The CDR3 nucleotides are TGCGCCAGCAGCCAAACAGGCAGCAACTACGAGCAGTACTTC.

The genes are TRBV29-1 and TRBJ2-7; TRBD2 might be the D (7 bases). Trimming took 6 bases from V and 2 from J, leaving 20 bases between them. This CDR3 contains 15 residues. Per germline, CDR1 SQVTM and CDR2 ANQGSEA. The DNA for the CDR3 is TGCAGCGTGGGGGGGGCCATTACAGGGACCTACGAGCAGTACTTC. Protein: CSVGGAITGTYEQYF.

The chain joins TRBV23-1 to TRBJ2-1, with D tentatively TRBD1 (6 bases). TRBV23-1 has ORF status, its function being uncertain. CDR3 length: 14 amino acids. V gave up 6 bases and J gave up 6 bases, with 15 bases separating them. The CDR3 region is CASSTGYSGNEQFF. CDR3 nucleotide sequence: TGCGCCAGCAGCACAGGGTATTCGGGCAATGAGCAGTTCTTC.

This sequence joins TRBV6-1 and TRBJ2-7; 8 nucleotides align to TRBD2. Unmatched junction bases numbered 10, after V lost 6 bases and J lost 3 bases. Germline CDR1 is MNHNS and CDR2 is SASEGT. There are 15 residues in the CDR3. The CDR3 loop is CASSPGRGAFYEQYF. For the CDR3, the DNA is TGTGCCAGCAGCCCAGGGCGGGGGGCTTTCTACGAGCAGTACTTC.

This clonotype was seen a few times. The CDR3 DNA is TGTGCCAGCGCGGCGGGGGGGCAGATTGAGCAGTTCTTC. Protein product: CASAAGGQIEQFF. The gene calls are TRBV6-2 or TRBV6-3 and TRBJ2-1; 9 nucleotides match TRBD2. The CDR3 totals 13 residues. Trimming removed 8 bases from V and 9 bases from J; junction bases left unmatched: 8. CDR1 MNHEY and CDR2 SVGEGT come from the germline V gene.

This clonotype has just a few counts. V gene TRBV7-8 combines with J gene TRBJ2-3; D unclear. The germline gives CDR1 SGHVS, CDR2 FQNEAQ. The CDR3 totals 14 residues. The V end lost 5 bases, the J end lost 2 bases, and 11 bases lay between the germline ends. CDR3 amino acids: CASSPTFVTDTQYF. The CDR3 region has the DNA TGTGCCAGCAGCCCCACGTTTGTCACAGATACGCAGTATTTT.

The rearrangement links TRBV11-2 to TRBJ2-5; 10 bases line up with TRBD1. The CDR3 length is 15 residues. The germline gives CDR1 SGHAT, CDR2 FQNNGV. J was trimmed by 5 bases and V by 8 bases; bases with no gene match: 11. The CDR3 bases are TGTGCCAGCGGGACAGGGGCCCTAAGGGGGGAGACCCAGTACTTC. Protein: CASGTGALRGETQYF.

This clonotype was detected only a few times. V and J are TRBV4-2 and TRBJ2-1; D uncertain. Trimming removed 0 bases at V and 6 bases at J, with 9 bases between. The length of the CDR3 is 14 residues. Germline V gene lookup returns CDR1 LGHNA and CDR2 YNFKEQ. CDR3 sequence reads: CASSQDLSFNEQFF. The CDR3, as DNA: TGTGCCAGCAGCCAAGATCTTAGTTTCAATGAGCAGTTCTTC.

The chain links TRBV4-1 to TRBJ2-1, with 11 bases matching TRBD2. This CDR3 region has 13 residues. Germline V gene data show CDR1 as MGHRA and CDR2 as YSYEKL. Trimming at V came to 6 bases and at J to 5 bases, leaving 0 bases not matched to a gene. This CDR3 reads CASRTSGNNEQFF. DNA for the CDR3: TGCGCCAGCAGGACTAGCGGGAACAATGAGCAGTTCTTC.

The chain employs TRBV7-6 and TRBJ2-3; no definite D call. Trimming stripped 4 bases from V and 0 bases from J, with 11 bases between. The CDR3 totals 15 residues. Germline V gene sequence: CDR1 SGHVS, CDR2 FNYEAQ. CDR3 in DNA: TGTGCCAGCAGCTCACGGAAAGCTAGCACAGATACGCAGTATTTT. It encodes CASSSRKASTDTQYF.

The sample holds many counts of this clonotype. This rearrangement joins TRBV9 to TRBJ2-4; maybe TRBD2 (6 bases). V lost 0 bases and J 7 bases, leaving 11 bases between the germline ends. Germline-derived CDR1 and CDR2 are SGDLS and YYNGEE. This CDR3 region has 14 residues. The CDR3 is CASSVGGLRNIQYF. In DNA form, the CDR3 reads TGTGCCAGCAGCGTAGGGGGACTGCGGAACATTCAGTACTTC.

The chain carries TRBV19 and TRBJ2-1, with TRBD2 as a possible D gene (6 bases). Germline loops: CDR1 LNHDA, CDR2 SQIVND (reference sequence). The CDR3 runs 17 residues. Trimming took off 1 base at V and 4 bases at J, with 17 bases between the two ends. The CDR3 DNA reads TGTGCCAGTAGTATAGTAGGAGGGGCCCCCTTATACAATGAGCAGTTCTTC. Protein: CASSIVGGAPLYNEQFF. Drawing the rest from reference TRBV19 and TRBJ2-1, the complete variable domain is DGGITQSPKYLFRKEGQNVTLSCEQNLNHDAMYWYRQDPGQGLRLIYYSQIVNDFQKGDIAEGYSVSREKKESFPLTVTSAQKNPTAFYLCASSIVGGAPLYNEQFFGPGTRLTVL.

The chain recombines TRBV28 with TRBJ2-7; D is tentatively TRBD1 or TRBD2 (7 bases each). V lost 3 bases to trimming and J lost 2 bases, with 14 bases between them. Germline V CDR1 and CDR2: MDHEN, SYDVKM. This CDR3 contains 15 residues. CDR3 in amino acids: CASSFPRGGPYEQYF. The CDR3 DNA sequence: TGTGCCAGCAGTTTTCCCAGGGGGGGTCCCTACGAGCAGTACTTC.

This clonotype was observed a handful of times. This may be a read error, as it is one base from a much larger clone. This sequence joins TRBV24-1 and TRBJ1-2; 7 nucleotides agree with TRBD1. The V and J ends lost 0 bases and 7 bases, in that order; junction bases with no gene match: 7. Germline V gene lookup returns CDR1 KGHDR and CDR2 SFDVKD. The CDR3 runs 15 residues. Here the CDR3 reads CATSDLRTGPCGYTF. The CDR3 DNA reads TGTGCCACCAGTGATTTGAGGACAGGACCTTGTGGCTACACCTTC.

This clonotype was seen a few times. The V gene is TRBV9, the J gene TRBJ2-1; either TRBD1 or TRBD2 may supply D (7 bases each). Germline assignment: CDR1 SGDLS and CDR2 YYNGEE. Trimming shortened V by 1 base and J by 4 bases, and 21 bases separated the two germline ends. The CDR3 contains 18 residues. DNA of the CDR3: TGTGCCAGCAGCGTACGATCCCTCCCAGGGGGGGTTTACAATGAGCAGTTCTTC. Residues: CASSVRSLPGGVYNEQFF.

J is TRBJ2-4 and V is TRBV12-5; a weak D match, TRBD1 (5 bases). From germline, CDR1 is LGHNT and CDR2 FRNRAP. V lost 5 bases to trimming and J lost 6 bases, with 17 bases between them. This CDR3 spans 15 amino acids. The CDR3 loop reads CASGASPDRSNIQYF. In DNA, the CDR3 is TGTGCTAGTGGTGCGTCCCCCGACAGATCAAACATTCAGTACTTC.

The rearrangement links TRBV19 to TRBJ2-7, with D possibly TRBD1 on 6 matching bases. This CDR3 contains 14 residues. CDR1 LNHDA and CDR2 SQIVND come from the germline V gene (reference sequence). V lost 4 bases and J 1 base, leaving 11 bases between the germline ends. This CDR3 reads CASSKYRASYEQYF. The DNA of the CDR3 is TGTGCCAGTAGTAAATACAGGGCGTCCTACGAGCAGTACTTC.